The 8 T cell receptor beta chains reported below all come from one sample, sequenced in a study of regulatory T cells in long-lasting Graves disease. Time point here: newly diagnosed GD, antithyroid drugs for less than 3 months. From PBMCs, RNA was extracted and then used to make the TCR library. Assembly of TCR beta libraries relied on iRepertoire HTBI primers together with Arm-PCR of CDR3 regions. TCRdb analysed the multiplex PCR reads with MiXCR anew, one entry per CDR3 protein. The sample carries about 420,000 distinct CDR3 sequences, roughly 17% recorded once. This sample was also put to use in a study of T cells in Graves' hyperthyroidism and ophthalmopathy.

The sequencing used peripheral blood mononuclear cells (PBMCs), collected at new diagnosis, from a patient treated with antithyroid drugs. The receptors here all came from a woman between 18 and 30 years old with Graves disease.

This clonotype has ten or more counts. J is TRBJ1-5 and V is TRBV12-3 or TRBV12-4; the D gene is possibly TRBD1 (5 bases). V dropped 5 bases and J dropped 0 bases, with 17 bases sitting between them. The CDR3 is 17 residues long. In nucleotides, the CDR3 is TGTGCCAGCAGTGCTGCCTCCGGGACCCTTAGCAATCAGCCCCAGCATTTT. It is translated as CASSAASGTLSNQPQHF.

The chain has TRBV19 and TRBJ2-1, with D perhaps matching TRBD1 (6 bases). V was cut by 6 bases and J by 3 bases, with 12 bases left in between. The germline V gene has CDR1 LNHDA and CDR2 SQIVND (reference sequence). The CDR3 totals 14 residues. The CDR3 nucleotides are TGTGCCAGTAGGAAAACAGGGATCTACAATGAGCAGTTCTTC. Residues: CASRKTGIYNEQFF.

This clonotype was detected ten times or more. This chain uses TRBV7-3 with TRBJ2-7; D is undetermined. This CDR3 comprises 12 residues. CDR1 SGHTA and CDR2 FQGTGA come from the germline V gene. V gave up 3 bases and J gave up 4 bases, with 7 bases separating them. CDR3 protein: CASSLTPYEQYF. CDR3 nucleotide sequence: TGTGCCAGCAGCTTGACTCCATACGAGCAGTACTTC.

This clonotype has more than one count but fewer than ten. The chain joins TRBV5-1 to TRBJ1-5; D gene uncertain. Germline CDR1 reads SGHRS; CDR2 reads YFSETQ. The V end lost 4 bases, the J end lost 3 bases, and 11 bases lay between the germline ends. This CDR3 has 14 residues. CDR3 protein: CASSKEGINQPQHF. The CDR3 coding sequence is TGCGCCAGCAGCAAGGAGGGAATCAATCAGCCCCAGCATTTT.

In its sample, this clonotype was seen many times. This rearrangement joins TRBV12-3 or TRBV12-4 to TRBJ1-2; maybe TRBD1 (6 bases). The CDR3 is 15 amino acids. With 2 bases removed from V and 2 bases from J, the gap between germline ends came to 12 bases. The chain's CDR3 is CASSLRGRGNYGYTF. CDR3 in DNA: TGTGCCAGCAGTTTACGGGGCAGGGGCAACTATGGCTACACCTTC.

This chain uses TRBV20-1 with TRBJ2-7; 12 bases line up with TRBD2. CDR1 is DFQATT, CDR2 SNEGSKA, per germline (reference sequence). Trimming cost V 6 bases and J 3 bases; bases outside gene matches: 12. This CDR3 has 16 residues. This CDR3 is CSAGRGASGRVYEQYF. The CDR3 DNA follows: TGCAGTGCGGGCCGAGGGGCTAGCGGGAGGGTCTACGAGCAGTACTTC.

V is TRBV7-9 and J is TRBJ2-1; the D is unclear. This CDR3 is 14 amino acids long. V lost 5 bases and J lost 10, with 18 bases in between. CDR1 SEHNR and CDR2 FQNEAQ come from the germline V gene (reference sequence). CDR3 DNA: TGTGCCAGCAGCGGACCAAACGGTAGCCCGGAGCAGTTCTTC. This translates into CASSGPNGSPEQFF.

The genes are TRBV28 and TRBJ1-6; TRBD1 agrees at 7 bases. The CDR3 runs 16 residues. V was clipped by 6 bases and J by 10 bases; unmatched bases: 15. Germline CDR1 MDHEN, CDR2 SYDVKM. CDR3 region: CASSLEQGIGNSPLHF. In nucleotides, the CDR3 is TGTGCCAGCAGCTTAGAACAGGGGATAGGAAACTCACCCCTCCACTTT. The full variable domain, completed using reference TRBV28 and TRBJ1-6, is DVKVTQSSRYLVKRTGEKVFLECVQDMDHENMFWYRQDPGLGLRLIYFSYDVKMKEKGDIPEGYSVSREKKERFSLILESASTNQTSMYLCASSLEQGIGNSPLHFGNGTRLTVT.